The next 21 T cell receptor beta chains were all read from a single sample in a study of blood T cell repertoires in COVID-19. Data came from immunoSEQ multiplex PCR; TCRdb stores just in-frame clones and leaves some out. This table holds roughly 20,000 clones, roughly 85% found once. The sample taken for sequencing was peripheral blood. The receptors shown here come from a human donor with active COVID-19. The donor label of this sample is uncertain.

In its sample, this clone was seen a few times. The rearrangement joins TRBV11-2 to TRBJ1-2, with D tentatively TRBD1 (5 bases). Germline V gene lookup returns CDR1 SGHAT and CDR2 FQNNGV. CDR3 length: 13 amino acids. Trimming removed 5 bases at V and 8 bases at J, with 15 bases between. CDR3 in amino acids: CASSLDRNFGYTF. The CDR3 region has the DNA TGTGCCAGCAGCCTCGACAGAAATTTCGGCTACACCTTC.

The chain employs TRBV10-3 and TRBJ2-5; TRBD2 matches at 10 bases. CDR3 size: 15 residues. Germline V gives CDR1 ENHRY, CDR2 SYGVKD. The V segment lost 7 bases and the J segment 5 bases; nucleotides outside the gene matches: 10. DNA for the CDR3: TGTGCCATCACTGCTACTAGCGGGATCGGGGAGACCCAGTACTTC. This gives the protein CAITATSGIGETQYF.

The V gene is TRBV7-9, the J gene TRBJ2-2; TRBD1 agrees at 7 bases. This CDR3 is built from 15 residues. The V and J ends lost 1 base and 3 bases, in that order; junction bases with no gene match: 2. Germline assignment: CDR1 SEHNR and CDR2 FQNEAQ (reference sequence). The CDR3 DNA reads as TGTGCCAGCAGCTTAGGACAGGGTGACACCGGGGAGCTGTTTTTT. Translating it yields CASSLGQGDTGELFF.

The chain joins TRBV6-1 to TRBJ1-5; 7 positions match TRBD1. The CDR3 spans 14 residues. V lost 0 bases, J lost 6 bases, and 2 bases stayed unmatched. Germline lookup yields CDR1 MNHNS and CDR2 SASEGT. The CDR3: CASSEAQGSQPQHF. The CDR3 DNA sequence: TGTGCCAGCAGTGAAGCACAGGGGTCTCAGCCCCAGCATTTT.

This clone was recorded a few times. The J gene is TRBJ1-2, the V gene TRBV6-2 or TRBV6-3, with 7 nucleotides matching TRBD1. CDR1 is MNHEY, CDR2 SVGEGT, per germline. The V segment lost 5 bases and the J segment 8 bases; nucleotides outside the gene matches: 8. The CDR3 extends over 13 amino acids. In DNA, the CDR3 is TGTGCCAGCAGTACGACAGGGCTGTGGGGCTACACCTTC. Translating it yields CASSTTGLWGYTF.

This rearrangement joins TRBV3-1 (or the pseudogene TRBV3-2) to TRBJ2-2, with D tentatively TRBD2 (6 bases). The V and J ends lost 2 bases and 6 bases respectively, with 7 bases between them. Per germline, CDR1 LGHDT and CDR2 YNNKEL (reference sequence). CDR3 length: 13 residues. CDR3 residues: CASSQTSSGELFF. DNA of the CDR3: TGTGCCAGCAGCCAAACTAGCTCCGGGGAGCTGTTTTTT.

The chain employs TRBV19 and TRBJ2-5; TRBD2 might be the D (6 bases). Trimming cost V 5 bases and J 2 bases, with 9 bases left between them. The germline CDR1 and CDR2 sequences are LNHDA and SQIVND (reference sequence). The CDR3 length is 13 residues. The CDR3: CASSDSGQETQYF. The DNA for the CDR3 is TGTGCCAGTAGTGATAGCGGACAAGAGACCCAGTACTTC.

The CDR3 sequence is CASSLATGGKETQYF. The CDR3 bases are TGCGCCAGCAGCTTGGCCACGGGGGGCAAGGAGACCCAGTACTTC. The chain couples TRBV5-1 to TRBJ2-5, with D perhaps TRBD2 (7 bases). With 0 bases removed from V and 5 bases from J, the gap between germline ends came to 14 bases. CDR1 is SGHRS and CDR2 is YFSETQ in the germline V gene. This CDR3 region has 15 residues.

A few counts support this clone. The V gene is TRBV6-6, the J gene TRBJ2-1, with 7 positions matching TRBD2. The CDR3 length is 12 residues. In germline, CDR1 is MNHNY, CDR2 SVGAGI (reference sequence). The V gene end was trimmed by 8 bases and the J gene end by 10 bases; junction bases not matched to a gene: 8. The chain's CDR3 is CASGASGEEQFF. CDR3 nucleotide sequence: TGTGCCAGCGGGGCTAGCGGCGAAGAGCAGTTCTTC.

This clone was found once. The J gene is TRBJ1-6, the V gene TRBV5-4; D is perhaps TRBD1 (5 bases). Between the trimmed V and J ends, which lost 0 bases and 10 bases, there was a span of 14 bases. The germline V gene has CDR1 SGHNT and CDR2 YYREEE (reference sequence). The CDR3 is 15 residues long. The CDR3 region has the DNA TGTGCCAGCAGCTTGGCCGGGGTGCGGGGGTCACCCCTCCACTTT. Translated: CASSLAGVRGSPLHF.

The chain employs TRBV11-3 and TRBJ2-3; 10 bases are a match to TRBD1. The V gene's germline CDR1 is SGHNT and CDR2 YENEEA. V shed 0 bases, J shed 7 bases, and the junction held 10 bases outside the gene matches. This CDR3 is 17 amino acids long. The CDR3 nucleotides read TGTGCCAGCAGCTTAGAGCCGGGACAGGGGAATATTAATACGCAGTATTTT. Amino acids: CASSLEPGQGNINTQYF. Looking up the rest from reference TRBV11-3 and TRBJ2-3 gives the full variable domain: EAGVVQSPRYKIIEKKQPVAFWCNPISGHNTLYWYLQNLGQGPELLIRYENEEAVDDSQLPKDRFSAERLKGVDSTLKIQPAELGDSAVYLCASSLEPGQGNINTQYFGPGTRLTVL.

The CDR3 here is CASREGRGSYEQYF. The DNA of the CDR3 is TGTGCCAGCAGGGAGGGGCGCGGGTCCTACGAGCAGTACTTC. This chain links TRBV6-5 with TRBJ2-7; perhaps TRBD2 as D (6 bases). The CDR3 covers 14 residues. The V and J ends lost 6 bases and 1 base respectively, with 13 bases between them. Germline lookup yields CDR1 MNHEY and CDR2 SVGAGI.

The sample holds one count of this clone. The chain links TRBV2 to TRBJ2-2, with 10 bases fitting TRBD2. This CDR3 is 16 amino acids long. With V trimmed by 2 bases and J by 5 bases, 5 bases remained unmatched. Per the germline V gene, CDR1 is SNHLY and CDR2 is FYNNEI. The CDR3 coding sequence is TGTGCCAGCAGTGAATTTAGCGGGGGGCGGACCGGGGAGCTGTTTTTT. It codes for CASSEFSGGRTGELFF.

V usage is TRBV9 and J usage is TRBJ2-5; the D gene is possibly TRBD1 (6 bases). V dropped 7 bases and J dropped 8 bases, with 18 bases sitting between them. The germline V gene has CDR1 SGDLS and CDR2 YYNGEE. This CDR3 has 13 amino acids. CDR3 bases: TGTGCCAGCGGCAATGAGGGGGTGTCCACCCAGTACTTC. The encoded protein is CASGNEGVSTQYF.

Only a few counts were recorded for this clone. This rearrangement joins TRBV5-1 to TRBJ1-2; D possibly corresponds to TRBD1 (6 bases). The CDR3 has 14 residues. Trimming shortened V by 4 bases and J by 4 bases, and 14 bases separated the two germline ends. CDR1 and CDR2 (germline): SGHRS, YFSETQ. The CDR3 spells CASSRTEQLYGYTF. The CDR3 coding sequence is TGCGCCAGCAGCAGGACAGAACAACTCTATGGCTACACCTTC.

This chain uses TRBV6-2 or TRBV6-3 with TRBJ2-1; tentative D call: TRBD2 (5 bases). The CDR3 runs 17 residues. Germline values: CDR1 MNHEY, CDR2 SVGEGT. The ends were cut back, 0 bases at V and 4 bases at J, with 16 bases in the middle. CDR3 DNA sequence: TGTGCCAGCAGTTACTCCGGACTGCTAAAGGGTTACAATGAGCAGTTCTTC. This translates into CASSYSGLLKGYNEQFF.

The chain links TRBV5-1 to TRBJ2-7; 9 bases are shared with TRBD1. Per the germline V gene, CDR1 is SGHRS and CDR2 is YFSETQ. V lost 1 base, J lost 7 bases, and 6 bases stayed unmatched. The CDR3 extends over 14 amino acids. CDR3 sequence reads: CASSLYGTGQEQYF. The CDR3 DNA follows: TGCGCCAGCAGCTTGTATGGGACAGGGCAAGAGCAGTACTTC. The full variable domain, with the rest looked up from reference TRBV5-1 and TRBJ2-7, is KAGVTQTPRYLIKTRGQQVTLSCSPISGHRSVSWYQQTPGQGLQFLFEYFSETQRNKGNFPGRFSGRQFSNSRSEMNVSTLELGDSALYLCASSLYGTGQEQYFGPGTRLTVT.

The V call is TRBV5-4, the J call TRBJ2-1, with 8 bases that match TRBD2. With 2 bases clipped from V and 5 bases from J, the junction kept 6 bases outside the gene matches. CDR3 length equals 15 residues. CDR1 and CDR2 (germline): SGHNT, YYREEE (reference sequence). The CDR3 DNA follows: TGTGCCAGCAGCTTAGGGGGACTAGGAGACAATGAGCAGTTCTTC. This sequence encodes CASSLGGLGDNEQFF.

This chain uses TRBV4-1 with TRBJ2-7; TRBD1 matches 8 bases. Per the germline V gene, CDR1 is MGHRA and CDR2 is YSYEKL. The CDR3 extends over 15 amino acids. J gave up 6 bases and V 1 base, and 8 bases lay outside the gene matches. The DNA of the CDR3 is TGCGCCAGCAGCCAAGTATCGAGACAGGGGTTCGAGCAGTACTTC. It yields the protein CASSQVSRQGFEQYF.

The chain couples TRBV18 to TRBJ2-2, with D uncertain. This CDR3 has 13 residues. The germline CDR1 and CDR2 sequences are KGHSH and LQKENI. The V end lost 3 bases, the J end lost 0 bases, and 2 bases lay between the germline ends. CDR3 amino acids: CASSPSNTGELFF. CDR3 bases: TGTGCCAGCTCACCCTCGAACACCGGGGAGCTGTTTTTT. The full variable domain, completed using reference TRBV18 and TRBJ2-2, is NAGVMQNPRHLVRRRGQEARLRCSPMKGHSHVYWYRQLPEEGLKFMVYLQKENIIDESGMPKERFSAEFPKEGPSILRIQQVVRGDSAAYFCASSPSNTGELFFGEGSRLTVL.

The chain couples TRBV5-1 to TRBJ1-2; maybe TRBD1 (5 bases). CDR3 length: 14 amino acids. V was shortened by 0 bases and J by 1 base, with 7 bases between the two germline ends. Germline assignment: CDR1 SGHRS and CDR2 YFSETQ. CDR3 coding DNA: TGCGCCAGCAGCTTGGCCGGGGGTAACTATGGCTACACCTTC. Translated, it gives CASSLAGGNYGYTF.